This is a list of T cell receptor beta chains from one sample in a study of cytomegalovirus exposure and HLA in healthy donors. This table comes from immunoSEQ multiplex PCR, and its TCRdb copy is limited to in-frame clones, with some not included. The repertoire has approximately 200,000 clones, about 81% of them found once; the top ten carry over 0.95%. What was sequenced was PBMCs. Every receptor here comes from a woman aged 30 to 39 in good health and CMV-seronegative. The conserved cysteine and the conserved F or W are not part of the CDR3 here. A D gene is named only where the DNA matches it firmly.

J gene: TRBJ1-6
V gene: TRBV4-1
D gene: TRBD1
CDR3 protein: ASSLNPGQGNSPLH

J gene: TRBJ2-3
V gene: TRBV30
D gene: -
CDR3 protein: AWSVGARGRGTDTQY

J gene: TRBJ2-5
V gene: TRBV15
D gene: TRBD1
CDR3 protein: ATSRGQGVGETQY

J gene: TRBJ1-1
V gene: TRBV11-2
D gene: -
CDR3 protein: ASSPTGSGQTEAF

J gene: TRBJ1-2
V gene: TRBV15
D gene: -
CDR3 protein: ATSRDLQDTNYGYT

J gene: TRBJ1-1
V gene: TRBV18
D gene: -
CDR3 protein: ASSPGALNTEAF

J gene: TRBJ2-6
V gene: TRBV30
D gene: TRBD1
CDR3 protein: ASLRGTGQPGANVLT

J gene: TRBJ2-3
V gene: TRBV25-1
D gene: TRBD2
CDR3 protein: ASSGLGHTDTQY

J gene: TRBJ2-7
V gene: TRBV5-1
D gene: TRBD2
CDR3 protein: ASSRQSGASYEQY

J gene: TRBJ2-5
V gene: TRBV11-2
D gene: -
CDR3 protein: ASSLDFNPNRGQY

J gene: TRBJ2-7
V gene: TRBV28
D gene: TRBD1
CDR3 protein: ASSPSGQGYYEQY

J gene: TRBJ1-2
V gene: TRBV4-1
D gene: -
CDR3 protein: ASSSLVRDTSGYT

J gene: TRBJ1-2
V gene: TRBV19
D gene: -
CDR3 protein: ASSIGADGYT

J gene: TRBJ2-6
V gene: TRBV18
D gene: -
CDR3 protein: ASSSRVAGANVLT

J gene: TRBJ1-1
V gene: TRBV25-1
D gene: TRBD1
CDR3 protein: ASSSTPGQGRMSTEAF

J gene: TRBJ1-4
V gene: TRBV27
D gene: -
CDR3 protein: ASSSLTGKFNEKLF

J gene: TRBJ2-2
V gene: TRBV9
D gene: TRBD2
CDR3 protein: ASSVDGRANGELF

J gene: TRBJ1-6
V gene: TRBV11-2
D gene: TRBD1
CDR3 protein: ASRRAGTGLSPLH

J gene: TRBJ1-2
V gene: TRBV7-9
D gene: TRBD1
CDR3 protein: ASSPVTGGGYT

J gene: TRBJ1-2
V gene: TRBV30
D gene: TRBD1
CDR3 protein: AWKTGGYYGYT

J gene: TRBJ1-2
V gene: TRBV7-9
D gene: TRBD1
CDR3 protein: ASSYGQGDGYT

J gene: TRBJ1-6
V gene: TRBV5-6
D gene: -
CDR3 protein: ASSLAGTRRSPLH

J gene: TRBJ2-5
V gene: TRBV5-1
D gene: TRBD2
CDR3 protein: ASSPGLAGGPRDGETQY

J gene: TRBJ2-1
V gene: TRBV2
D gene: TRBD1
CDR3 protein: ASKKWGQGAAGEQF

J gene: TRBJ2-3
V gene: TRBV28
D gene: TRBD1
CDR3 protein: ASSYSTGQKTSTDTQY

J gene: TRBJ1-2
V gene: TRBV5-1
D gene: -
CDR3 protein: ASSLEQDYGYT

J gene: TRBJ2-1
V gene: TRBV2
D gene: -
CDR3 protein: ASRNGRVSYNEQF

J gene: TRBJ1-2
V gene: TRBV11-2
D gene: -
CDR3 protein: ASSLSGFNYGYT

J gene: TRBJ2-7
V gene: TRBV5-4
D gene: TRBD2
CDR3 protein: ASSLGTSGEEEQY

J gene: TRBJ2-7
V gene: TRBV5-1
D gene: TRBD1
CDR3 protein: ASGQGVYEQY

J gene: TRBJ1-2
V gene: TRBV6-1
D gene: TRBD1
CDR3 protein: ASSEYGQGDGYGYT

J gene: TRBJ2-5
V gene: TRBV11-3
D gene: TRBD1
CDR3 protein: ASSARGTGRFRETQY

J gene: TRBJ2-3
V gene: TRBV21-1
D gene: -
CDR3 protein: ASSIGGTDTQY

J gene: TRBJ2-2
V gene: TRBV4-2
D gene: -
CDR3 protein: ASSPLGGDLAGELF

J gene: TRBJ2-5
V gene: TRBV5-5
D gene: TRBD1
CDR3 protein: ASSSGGQGGPQY

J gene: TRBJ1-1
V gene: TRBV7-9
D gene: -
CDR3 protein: ASSGAGLQKGSTEAF

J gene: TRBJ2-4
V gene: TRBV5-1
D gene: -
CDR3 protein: ASSFERAGIQY

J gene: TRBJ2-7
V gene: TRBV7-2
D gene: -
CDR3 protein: ASSLDNTYEQY

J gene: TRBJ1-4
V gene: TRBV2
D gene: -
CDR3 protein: ASSDRNNEKLF

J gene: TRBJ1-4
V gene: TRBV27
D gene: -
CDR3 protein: ASSLQGNEKLF

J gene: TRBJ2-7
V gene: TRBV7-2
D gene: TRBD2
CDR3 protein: ASSKVGTSGAYEQY

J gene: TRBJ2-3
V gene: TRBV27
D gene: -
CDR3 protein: ASSQQGDTQY

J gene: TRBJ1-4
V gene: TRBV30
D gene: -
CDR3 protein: AWSVLRGRDEKLF